This T cell receptor (beta chain) derives from a study of CD8 T cell repertoires and HIV-1 epitope variants. Overall study: T cells were stimulated with Twenty-five Gag and Nef peptides separately. Tested: three Gag epitope families, Nef HW9 and YT9. Equal numbers of autologous T cell-negative cells presented antigen to enriched T cells.

On the immunoSEQ platform, TCR beta CDR3s were sequenced at survey depth. TCRdb's copy holds only in-frame clones and misses some; the assay was immunoSEQ multiplex PCR. The profile covers about 5,600 clones, with less than 70% appearing a single time and about 39% taken by the ten largest. Comment on this clone: The antigen is not known.

CDR3 size: 15 residues. Germline CDR1 is SGHDT and CDR2 is YYEEEE. V was pared by 0 bases and J by 5 bases, with 3 bases of the junction left unmatched. This sequence joins TRBV5-6 and TRBJ1-5; 9 positions match TRBD1. This clonotype was sampled from a male donor with HIV. Sequenced material: cultured CD8+ T cells derived from PBMCs. Written as DNA, the CDR3 is TGTGCCAGCAGCTTGGGATGGGACAGGGATCAGCCCCAGCATTTT. As protein: CASSLGWDRDQPQHF.